This T cell receptor (beta chain) was captured by sequencing in a study of blood T cells in healthy people across ages. With a J-beta primer mix and a sample-barcoded 5' primer, a second PCR ran about 6 to 11 cycles. TCRdb itself ran the 5' RACE reads through MiXCR, one entry per CDR3 protein. The sample lists around 1.5 million distinct CDR3 sequences; 30% to 35% were seen once. The CDR3 is 13 residues long. The V gene lost 6 bases and the J gene lost 6 bases, with 14 bases spanning the gap. The V gene's germline CDR1 is SQVTM and CDR2 ANQGSEA. Material for sequencing was blood. The chain links TRBV29-1 to TRBJ1-4, with D possibly being TRBD1 (5 bases). This receptor was identified in a woman aged 25 to 39 in good health. CDR3 sequence reads: CSVCRAWDEKLFF. The CDR3 DNA reads TGCAGCGTGTGCAGGGCTTGGGATGAAAAACTGTTTTTT. Variable domain in full (rest from reference TRBV29-1 and TRBJ1-4): SAVISQKPSRDICQRGTSLTIQCQVDSQVTMMFWYRQQPGQSLTLIATANQGSEATYESGFVIDKFPISRPNLTFSTLTVSNMSPEDSSIYLCSVCRAWDEKLFFGSGTQLSVL.